What follows are 10 T cell receptor beta chains derived from one specimen sequenced in a study of T cells after yellow fever vaccination. Each CDR3 protein gets one entry after TCRdb re-called the 5' RACE reads with MiXCR. The sample lists 500,000 to 650,000 distinct CDR3 sequences, around 16% occurring once. Sample: PBMCs, taken 5 to 6 days after the first yellow fever vaccination. All receptors come from a man younger than 35 who received the YFV17D yellow fever vaccine.

The chain combines TRBV20-1 with TRBJ2-1; 9 bases map to TRBD1. V dropped 0 bases and J dropped 6; count of bases not matched to a gene: 9. This CDR3 comprises 16 residues. Looked up from germline, CDR1 is DFQATT and CDR2 is SNEGSKA (reference sequence). CDR3 protein: CSARDFRDRVSNEQFF. The CDR3 nucleotides read TGCAGTGCTAGAGATTTCCGGGACAGGGTGTCCAATGAGCAGTTCTTC.

The chain recombines TRBV2 with TRBJ2-3; no definite D call. Trimming pared 5 bases from V and 4 bases from J, leaving 7 bases between. Per the germline V gene, CDR1 is SNHLY and CDR2 is FYNNEI. The CDR3 is 12 amino acids. CDR3 DNA: TGTGCCAGCAGTTACACAGCAGATACGCAGTATTTT. It is translated as CASSYTADTQYF.

The rearrangement uses TRBV5-1 and TRBJ2-1, with 11 bases fitting TRBD2. Trimming cost V 0 bases and J 7 bases; bases outside gene matches: 6. The CDR3 contains 16 residues. Germline CDR1 is SGHRS and CDR2 is YFSETQ. The CDR3 loop is CASSLEASGGYNEQFF. In DNA, the CDR3 is TGCGCCAGCAGCTTGGAGGCTAGCGGGGGGTATAATGAGCAGTTCTTC.

The genes are TRBV5-1 and TRBJ2-3; 8 positions agree with TRBD2. The CDR3 spans 16 residues. CDR1 SGHRS and CDR2 YFSETQ come from the germline V gene. Losses at the gene ends were 0 bases for V and 6 bases for J; bases not matched to a gene: 9. CDR3 amino acids: CASSLEGELAVDTQYF. The DNA for the CDR3 is TGCGCCAGCAGCTTGGAGGGGGAACTAGCGGTCGATACGCAGTATTTT.

V and J are TRBV21-1 and TRBJ2-7. TRBV21-1 corresponds to a pseudogene. The CDR3 has 11 residues. In DNA, the CDR3 is TGTGCCAGCAGCAAAGTCTACGAGCAGTACGTC. It yields the protein CASSKVYEQYV.

V usage is TRBV29-1 and J usage is TRBJ1-1, with 7 bases matching TRBD1. The CDR3 loop spans 11 amino acids. Germline values: CDR1 SQVTM, CDR2 ANQGSEA. V was pared by 4 bases and J by 12 bases, with 8 bases of the junction left unmatched. The CDR3 DNA follows: TGCAGCGTTGTTAGGGACAGTCGCACTTTCTTT. This gives the protein CSVVRDSRTFF. Based on the CDR3 plus reference TRBV29-1 and TRBJ1-1, the full variable domain is SAVISQKPSRDICQRGTSLTIQCQVDSQVTMMFWYRQQPGQSLTLIATANQGSEATYESGFVIDKFPISRPNLTFSTLTVSNMSPEDSSIYLCSVVRDSRTFFGQGTRLTVV.

The chain uses TRBV29-1 and TRBJ2-1, with 14 bases aligning to TRBD2. V dropped 0 bases and J dropped 8; count of bases not matched to a gene: 3. The germline V gene has CDR1 SQVTM and CDR2 ANQGSEA. The CDR3 totals 15 residues. The chain's CDR3 is CSVEEGLAGEDEQFF. The DNA for the CDR3 is TGCAGCGTTGAAGAGGGACTAGCGGGGGAAGATGAGCAGTTCTTC.

There are a few counts of this clonotype. This chain uses TRBV10-3 with TRBJ1-2, with 9 bases fitting TRBD1. The junction had 14 bases not matched to a gene; V was cut back by 6 bases and J by 6 bases. The CDR3 has 16 residues. From germline, CDR1 is ENHRY and CDR2 SYGVKD. The CDR3 spells CAISLKGQGLVDGYTF. The CDR3, as DNA: TGTGCCATCAGCCTGAAGGGACAGGGATTAGTTGATGGCTACACCTTC.

The chain has TRBV11-2 and TRBJ2-1, with 9 bases aligning to TRBD1. The CDR3 has 16 amino acids. Germline CDR1 and CDR2: SGHAT and FQNNGV. The V and J ends lost 1 base and 5 bases, in that order; junction bases with no gene match: 6. In nucleotides, the CDR3 is TGTGCCAGCAGCTTAGGGGGGACAGGGACCCACAATGAGCAGTTCTTC. Residues: CASSLGGTGTHNEQFF.

This sequence joins TRBV11-1 and TRBJ2-3, with 9 bases aligning to TRBD2. The J segment lost 2 bases and the V segment lost 5 bases, leaving 17 bases of the junction unmatched. From germline, CDR1 is SGHAT and CDR2 FQDESV (reference sequence). This CDR3 comprises 19 residues. The chain's CDR3 is CASSPGLQLAGYFTDTQYF. Written as DNA, the CDR3 is TGTGCCAGCAGCCCGGGGTTGCAGCTAGCGGGGTACTTCACAGATACGCAGTATTTT.